Below, 10 T cell receptor beta chains from the same sample are listed, as sequenced in a study of patients and donors after allogeneic stem cell transplantation. From the RT-PCR reads, TCRdb called clonotypes with MiXCR, one entry per CDR3 protein. Of some 230,000 distinct CDR3 sequences detected, roughly 13% appear once; the ten largest clones hold around 10%. The sequencing sample was made of blood, either unsorted or a sorted T cell fraction (not recorded which). The receptors were sampled from a human donor who was either an allogeneic HSCT recipient or a stem cell or donor lymphocyte infusion donor (not recorded which). It is not recorded whose cells these are; they may come from a transplant donor.

Ten or more counts support this clonotype. CDR3 in amino acids: CASSSGHRSYEQYF. The CDR3 nucleotides read TGTGCCAGCAGTTCGGGACACCGCTCCTACGAGCAGTACTTC. This chain connects TRBV28 to TRBJ2-7; possibly TRBD1 for D (6 bases). This CDR3 has 14 amino acids. Between the trimmed V and J ends, which lost 4 bases and 0 bases, there was a span of 10 bases. Per the germline V gene, CDR1 is MDHEN and CDR2 is SYDVKM. The variable domain in full, completed from reference TRBV28 and TRBJ2-7, reads DVKVTQSSRYLVKRTGEKVFLECVQDMDHENMFWYRQDPGLGLRLIYFSYDVKMKEKGDIPEGYSVSREKKERFSLILESASTNQTSMYLCASSSGHRSYEQYFGPGTRLTVT.

There are a few counts of this clonotype. The genes are TRBV10-3 and TRBJ2-1; D is possibly TRBD2 (6 bases). The V end lost 6 bases, the J end lost 1 base, and 13 bases lay between the germline ends. The germline CDR1 and CDR2 sequences are ENHRY and SYGVKD. This CDR3 spans 15 amino acids. The CDR3 sequence: CAISTGLLSYNEQFF. CDR3 nucleotide sequence: TGTGCCATCAGCACCGGACTATTATCCTACAATGAGCAGTTCTTC.

There are many counts of this clonotype. V usage is TRBV19 and J usage is TRBJ2-2, with 7 nucleotides matching TRBD1. Germline-derived CDR1 and CDR2 are LNHDA and SQIVND (reference sequence). V lost 11 bases, J lost 6 bases, and 12 bases stayed unmatched. CDR3 length: 14 amino acids. The CDR3, as DNA: TGTGCCGGTCGGGGTGACAGGGATTCCGGGGAGCTGTTTTTT. Its translation: CAGRGDRDSGELFF.

This clonotype was found a few times. The chain links TRBV5-1 to TRBJ2-5; D not certain. CDR1 and CDR2 (germline): SGHRS, YFSETQ. The V end lost 3 bases, the J end lost 2 bases, and 11 bases lay between the germline ends. The CDR3 length is 14 residues. CDR3 region: CASSSTAGQETQYF. DNA for the CDR3: TGCGCCAGCAGCTCAACCGCCGGACAAGAGACCCAGTACTTC. Variable domain in full (rest from reference TRBV5-1 and TRBJ2-5): KAGVTQTPRYLIKTRGQQVTLSCSPISGHRSVSWYQQTPGQGLQFLFEYFSETQRNKGNFPGRFSGRQFSNSRSEMNVSTLELGDSALYLCASSSTAGQETQYFGPGTRLLVL.

This clonotype appeared a few times. The chain recombines TRBV25-1 with TRBJ2-2; D perhaps matches TRBD1 (5 bases). The germline CDR1 and CDR2 sequences are MGHDK and SYGVNS. The germline V and J ends were trimmed by 1 base and 6 bases, with 6 bases remaining between them. The CDR3 has 13 residues. This CDR3 is CASSEFRAGELFF. CDR3 nucleotides: TGTGCCAGCAGTGAATTCAGGGCCGGGGAGCTGTTTTTT.

This clonotype was found many times. This rearrangement joins TRBV12-3 or TRBV12-4 to TRBJ2-6, with unresolved D. Trimming took 5 bases from V and 0 from J, leaving 5 bases between them. The CDR3 is 14 residues long. The CDR3 loop is CASSRYSGANVLTF. The CDR3 coding sequence is TGTGCCAGCAGTAGGTACTCTGGGGCCAACGTCCTGACTTTC.

This clonotype was counted many times. The chain has TRBV6-5 and TRBJ1-6; D not certain. The germline V gene has CDR1 MNHEY and CDR2 SVGAGI. The CDR3 has 13 residues. V dropped 2 bases and J dropped 9 bases, with 8 bases sitting between them. This CDR3 reads CASSYREASPLHF. The DNA of the CDR3 is TGTGCCAGCAGTTACCGGGAGGCTTCACCCCTCCACTTT.

This clonotype was recorded at least ten times. The chain has TRBV16 and TRBJ1-1, with no clear D. Trimming removed 4 bases from V and 4 bases from J, with 13 bases in between. The CDR3 runs 14 residues. Germline V gene lookup returns CDR1 KGHSY and CDR2 FQNENV. For the CDR3, the DNA is TGTGCCAGCAGCCCATCTTTTGGGAGCACTGAAGCTTTCTTT. This codes for CASSPSFGSTEAFF.

A few counts support this clonotype. This chain uses TRBV13 with TRBJ1-1, with TRBD1 matching over 9 bases. Germline loops: CDR1 PRHDT, CDR2 FYEKMQ (reference sequence). The CDR3 consists of 15 residues. After removal of 5 bases from V and 2 bases from J, the junction contained 6 bases not matched to a gene. CDR3 in DNA: TGTGCCAGCAGCCCGGACAGGGGACTAAACACTGAAGCTTTCTTT. The encoded protein is CASSPDRGLNTEAFF.

The gene calls are TRBV6-5 and TRBJ2-1, with a possible D match to TRBD2 (5 bases). Between the trimmed V and J ends, which lost 4 bases and 4 bases, there was a span of 23 bases. From germline, CDR1 is MNHEY and CDR2 SVGAGI. This CDR3 spans 18 amino acids. The CDR3 here is CASSSIPFGGTLYNEQFF. The CDR3 DNA reads as TGTGCCAGCAGTTCAATCCCTTTCGGAGGAACATTGTACAATGAGCAGTTCTTC.